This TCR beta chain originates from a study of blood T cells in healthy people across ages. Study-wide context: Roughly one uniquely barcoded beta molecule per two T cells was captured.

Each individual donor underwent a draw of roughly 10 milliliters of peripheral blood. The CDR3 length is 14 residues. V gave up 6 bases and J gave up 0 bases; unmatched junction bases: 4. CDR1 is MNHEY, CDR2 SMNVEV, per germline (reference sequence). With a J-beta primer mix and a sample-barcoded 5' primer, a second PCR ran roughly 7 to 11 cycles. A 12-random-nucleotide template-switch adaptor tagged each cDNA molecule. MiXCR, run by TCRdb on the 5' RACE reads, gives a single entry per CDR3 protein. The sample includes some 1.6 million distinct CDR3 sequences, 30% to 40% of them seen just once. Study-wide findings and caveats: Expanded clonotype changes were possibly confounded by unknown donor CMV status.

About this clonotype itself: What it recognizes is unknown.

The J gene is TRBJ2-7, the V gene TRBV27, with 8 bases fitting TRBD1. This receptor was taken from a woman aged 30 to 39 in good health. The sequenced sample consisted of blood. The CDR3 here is CASRPGTGSYEQYF. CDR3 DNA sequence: TGTGCCAGCAGGCCCGGGACAGGCTCCTACGAGCAGTACTTC.